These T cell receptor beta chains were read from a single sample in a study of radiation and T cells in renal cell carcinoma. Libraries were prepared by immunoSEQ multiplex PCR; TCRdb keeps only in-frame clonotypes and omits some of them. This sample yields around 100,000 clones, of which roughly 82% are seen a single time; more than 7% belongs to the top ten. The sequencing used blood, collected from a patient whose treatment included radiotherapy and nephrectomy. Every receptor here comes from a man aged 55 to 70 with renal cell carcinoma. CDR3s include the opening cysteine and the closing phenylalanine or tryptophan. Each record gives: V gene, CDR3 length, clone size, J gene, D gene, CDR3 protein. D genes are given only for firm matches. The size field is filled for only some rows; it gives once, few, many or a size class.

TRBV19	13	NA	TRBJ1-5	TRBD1	CAGQDYSNHPQHF
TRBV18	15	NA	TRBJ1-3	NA	CASSPRGTLQNTIYF
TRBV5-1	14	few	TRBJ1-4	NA	CASSFLGGPEKLFF
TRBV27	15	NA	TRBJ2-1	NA	CASSRIAFSYNEQFF
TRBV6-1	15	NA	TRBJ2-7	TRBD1	CASSEGRAGGYEQYF
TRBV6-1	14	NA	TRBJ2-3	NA	CASSRDNEADTQYF
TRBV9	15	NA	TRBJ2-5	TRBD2	CASSVDSGRLETQYF
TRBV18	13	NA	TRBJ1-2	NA	CASSPEGTRGYTF
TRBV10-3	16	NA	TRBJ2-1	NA	CAISDGRVGPYNEQFF
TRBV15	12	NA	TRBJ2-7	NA	CATSRPSYEQYF
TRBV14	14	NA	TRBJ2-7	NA	CASSQDREVNEQYF
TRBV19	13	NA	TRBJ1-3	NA	CASSTTAGNTIYF
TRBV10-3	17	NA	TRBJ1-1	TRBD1	CAIRKGQGDAVNTEAFF
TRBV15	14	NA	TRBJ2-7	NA	CATSRDQGSYEQYF
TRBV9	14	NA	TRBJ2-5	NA	CASSVDGSALSQYF
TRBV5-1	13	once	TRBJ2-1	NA	CASSLASYNEQFF
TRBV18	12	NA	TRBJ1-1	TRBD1	CASSLDRGEAFF
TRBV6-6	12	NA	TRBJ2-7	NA	CASSYDSREQYF
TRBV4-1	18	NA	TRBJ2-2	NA	CASSQGTETFVNTGELFF
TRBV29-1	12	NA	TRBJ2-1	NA	CSVGTSYNEQFF
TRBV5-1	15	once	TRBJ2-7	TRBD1	CASSLGGQPTYEQYF
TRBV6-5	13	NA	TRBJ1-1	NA	CASTSTMNTEAFF
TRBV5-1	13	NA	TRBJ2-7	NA	CASASQGGDEQYF
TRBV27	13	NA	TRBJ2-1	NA	CASSLRIYNEQFF
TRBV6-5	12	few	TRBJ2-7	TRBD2	CASRTSGGEQYF
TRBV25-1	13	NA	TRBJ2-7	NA	CASSESGLPGQYF
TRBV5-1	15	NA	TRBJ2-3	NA	CASSLTNGVTDTQYF
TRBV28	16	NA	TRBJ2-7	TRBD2	CASSLRGLAASYEQYF
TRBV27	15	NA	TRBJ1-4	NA	CASSSPGLVGEKLFF
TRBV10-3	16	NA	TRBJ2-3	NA	CAISESESWYVDTQYF
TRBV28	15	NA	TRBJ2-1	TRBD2	CASSLVAGRYNEQFF
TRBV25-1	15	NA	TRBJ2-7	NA	CASSAQGRQSYEQYF